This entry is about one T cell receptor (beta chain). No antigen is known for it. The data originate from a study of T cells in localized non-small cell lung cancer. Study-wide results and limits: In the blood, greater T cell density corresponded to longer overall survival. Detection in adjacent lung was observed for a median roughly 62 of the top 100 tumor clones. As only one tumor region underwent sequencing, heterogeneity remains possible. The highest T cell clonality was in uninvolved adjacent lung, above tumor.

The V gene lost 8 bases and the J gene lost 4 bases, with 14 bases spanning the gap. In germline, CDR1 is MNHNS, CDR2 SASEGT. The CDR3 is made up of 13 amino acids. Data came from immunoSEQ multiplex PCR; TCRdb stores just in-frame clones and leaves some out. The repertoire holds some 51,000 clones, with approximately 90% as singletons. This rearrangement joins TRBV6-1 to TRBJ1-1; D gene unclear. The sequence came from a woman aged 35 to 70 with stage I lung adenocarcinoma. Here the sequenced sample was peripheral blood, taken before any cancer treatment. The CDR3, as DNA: TGTGCCAGCCTGGTGGGGTTAGGCACTGAAGCTTTCTTT. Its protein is CASLVGLGTEAFF.